This TCR beta chain was sequenced in a study of blood T cell repertoires in COVID-19. Study overall: Some COVID-19 samples were acute and others convalescent; all came from the United States, Italy and Spain. Nucleic acid was either cDNA or gDNA, and it came from T cells, B-cell-depleted T cells, or PBMCs.

The CDR3 runs 14 residues. The germline gives CDR1 MNHEY, CDR2 SVGAGI. With 2 bases clipped from V and 4 bases from J, the junction kept 5 bases outside the gene matches. Source study methods: Counts of nucleated cells, estimated from reference gene primer amplification, were obtained. The protocol was immunoSEQ multiplex PCR, while the TCRdb copy is restricted to in-frame clones and leaves out a portion. That table is the source of V, J and clone size, and D and trimming were worked out from the DNA. Here the sample spans some 200,000 clones, approximately 80% being singletons. Seattle participants joined during active infection and were tracked over time.

The chain couples TRBV6-5 to TRBJ2-7; 7 nucleotides agree with TRBD2. Sequencing used peripheral blood. The TCR originated in a woman of 80 years or more with COVID-19, enrolled during active disease. The CDR3 sequence is CASSYGEGVYEQYF. The CDR3 nucleotides read TGTGCCAGCAGTTACGGGGAGGGCGTATACGAGCAGTACTTC.